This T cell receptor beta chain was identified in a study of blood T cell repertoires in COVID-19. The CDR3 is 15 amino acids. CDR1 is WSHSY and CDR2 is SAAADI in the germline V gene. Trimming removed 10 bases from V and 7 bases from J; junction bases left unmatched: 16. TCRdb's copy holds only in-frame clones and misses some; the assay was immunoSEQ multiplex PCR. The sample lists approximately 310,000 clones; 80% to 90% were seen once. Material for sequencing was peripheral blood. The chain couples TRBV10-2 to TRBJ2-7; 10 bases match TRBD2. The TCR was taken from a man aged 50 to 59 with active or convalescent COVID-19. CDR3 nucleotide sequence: TGCGCCACCCACGGATCGGCTAGCGGGAGTATGGAGCAGTACTTC. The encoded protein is CATHGSASGSMEQYF.